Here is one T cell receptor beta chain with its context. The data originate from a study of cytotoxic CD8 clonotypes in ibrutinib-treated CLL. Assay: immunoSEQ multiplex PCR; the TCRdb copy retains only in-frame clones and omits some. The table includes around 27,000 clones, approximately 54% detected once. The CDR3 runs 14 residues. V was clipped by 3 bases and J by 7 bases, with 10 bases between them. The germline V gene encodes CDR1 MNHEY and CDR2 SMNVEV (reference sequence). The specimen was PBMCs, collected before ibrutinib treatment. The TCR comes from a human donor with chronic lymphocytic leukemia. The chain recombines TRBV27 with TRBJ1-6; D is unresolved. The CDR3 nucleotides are TGTGCCAGCAGTTTGGGCACGCCGAATTCACCCCTCCACTTT. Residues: CASSLGTPNSPLHF.